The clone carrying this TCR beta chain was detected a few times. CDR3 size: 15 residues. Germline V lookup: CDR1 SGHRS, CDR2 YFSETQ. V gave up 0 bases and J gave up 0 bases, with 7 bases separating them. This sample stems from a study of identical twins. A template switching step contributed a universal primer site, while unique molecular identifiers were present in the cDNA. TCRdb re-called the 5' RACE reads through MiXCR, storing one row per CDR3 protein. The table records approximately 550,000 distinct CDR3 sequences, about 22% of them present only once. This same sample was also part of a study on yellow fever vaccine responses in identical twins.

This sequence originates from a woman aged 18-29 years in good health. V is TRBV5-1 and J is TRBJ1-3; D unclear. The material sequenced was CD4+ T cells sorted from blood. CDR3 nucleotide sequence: TGCGCCAGCAGCTTGGCGGGGAGCTCTGGAAACACCATATATTTT. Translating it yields CASSLAGSSGNTIYF.